The clone carrying this T cell receptor beta chain was detected only a few times. The antigen remains undetermined. Checkpoint therapy with ipilimumab 1 mg/kg began 14 to 28 days after transplant. This entry comes from a study of ipilimumab plus nivolumab after autologous stem cell transplantation. General observations from the study: The authors say TCR, Treg and microbiome findings warrant further study.

V dropped 1 base and J dropped 0 bases, with 9 bases sitting between them. CDR1 MNHEY and CDR2 SVGAGI come from the germline V gene. The length of the CDR3 is 15 residues. Method: immunoSEQ multiplex PCR; TCRdb's copy keeps in-frame clones and lacks some. This table has 9,500 to 10,000 clones, roughly 69% appearing once. Sequencing was performed on PBMCs, taken in a trial of ipilimumab plus nivolumab as post-transplant consolidation. The chain carries TRBV6-5 and TRBJ1-1; D gene uncertain. The sequence derives from a female donor with multiple myeloma. The DNA of the CDR3 is TGTGCCAGCAGTTACTTCGAACAGATGAACACTGAAGCTTTCTTT. This encodes CASSYFEQMNTEAFF.